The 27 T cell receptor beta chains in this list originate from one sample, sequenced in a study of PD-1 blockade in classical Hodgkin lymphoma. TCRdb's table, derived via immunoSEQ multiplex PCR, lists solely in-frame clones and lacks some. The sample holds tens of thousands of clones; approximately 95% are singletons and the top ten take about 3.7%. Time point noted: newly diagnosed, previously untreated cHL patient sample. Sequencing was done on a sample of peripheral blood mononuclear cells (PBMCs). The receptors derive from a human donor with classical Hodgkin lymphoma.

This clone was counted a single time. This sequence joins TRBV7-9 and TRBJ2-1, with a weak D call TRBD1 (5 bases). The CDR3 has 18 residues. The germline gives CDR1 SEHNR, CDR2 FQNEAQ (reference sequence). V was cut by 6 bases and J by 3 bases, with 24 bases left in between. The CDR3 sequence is CASSQPSWGSIIYNEQFF. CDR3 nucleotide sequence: TGTGCCAGCAGTCAACCGTCTTGGGGCAGCATTATCTACAATGAGCAGTTCTTC.

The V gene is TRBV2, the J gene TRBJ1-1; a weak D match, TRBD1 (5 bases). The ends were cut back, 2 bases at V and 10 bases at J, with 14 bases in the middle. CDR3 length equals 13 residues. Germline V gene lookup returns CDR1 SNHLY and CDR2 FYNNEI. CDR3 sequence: CASSEMGLRVAFF. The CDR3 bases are TGTGCCAGCAGTGAAATGGGACTGAGGGTAGCTTTCTTT.

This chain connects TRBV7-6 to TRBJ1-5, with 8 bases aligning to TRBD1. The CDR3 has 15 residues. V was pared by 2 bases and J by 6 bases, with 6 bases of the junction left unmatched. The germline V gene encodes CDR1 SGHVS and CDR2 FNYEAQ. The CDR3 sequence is CASSLNRGTSQPQHF. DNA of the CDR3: TGTGCCAGCAGCTTAAACAGGGGGACCTCTCAGCCCCAGCATTTT.

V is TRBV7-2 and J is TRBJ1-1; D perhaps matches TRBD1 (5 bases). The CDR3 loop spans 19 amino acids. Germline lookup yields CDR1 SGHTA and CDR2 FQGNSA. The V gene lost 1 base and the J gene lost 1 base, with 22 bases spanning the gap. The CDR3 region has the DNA TGTGCCAGCAGCTTAGGGGGGGTGTTTGGTCAGATAGGGAACACTGAAGCTTTCTTT. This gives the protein CASSLGGVFGQIGNTEAFF.

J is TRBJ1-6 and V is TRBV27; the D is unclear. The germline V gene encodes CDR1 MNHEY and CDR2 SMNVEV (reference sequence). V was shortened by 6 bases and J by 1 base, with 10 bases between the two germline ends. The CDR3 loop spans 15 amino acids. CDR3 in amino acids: CASSETRSYNSPLHF. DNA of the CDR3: TGTGCCAGCAGCGAGACCAGGTCCTATAATTCACCCCTCCACTTT.

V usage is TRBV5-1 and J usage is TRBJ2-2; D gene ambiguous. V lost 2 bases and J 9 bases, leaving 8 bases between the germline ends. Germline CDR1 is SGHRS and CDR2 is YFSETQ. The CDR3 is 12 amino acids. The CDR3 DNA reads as TGCGCCAGCAGCTTCCCCTCCCGGGAGCTGTTTTTT. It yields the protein CASSFPSRELFF. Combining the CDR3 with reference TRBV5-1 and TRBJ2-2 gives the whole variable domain KAGVTQTPRYLIKTRGQQVTLSCSPISGHRSVSWYQQTPGQGLQFLFEYFSETQRNKGNFPGRFSGRQFSNSRSEMNVSTLELGDSALYLCASSFPSRELFFGEGSRLTVL.

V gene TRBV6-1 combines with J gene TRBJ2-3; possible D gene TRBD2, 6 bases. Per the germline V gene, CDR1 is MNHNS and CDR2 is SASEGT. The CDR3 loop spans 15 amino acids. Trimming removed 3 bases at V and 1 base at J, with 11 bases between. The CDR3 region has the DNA TGTGCCAGCAGTGAGCAGCCTAGCGGCACAGATACGCAGTATTTT. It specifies CASSEQPSGTDTQYF.

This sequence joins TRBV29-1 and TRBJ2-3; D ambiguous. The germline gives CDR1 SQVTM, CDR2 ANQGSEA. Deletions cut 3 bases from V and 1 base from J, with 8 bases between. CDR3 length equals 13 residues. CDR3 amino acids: CSVDKPGTDTQYF. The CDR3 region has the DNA TGCAGCGTTGACAAGCCTGGCACAGATACGCAGTATTTT.

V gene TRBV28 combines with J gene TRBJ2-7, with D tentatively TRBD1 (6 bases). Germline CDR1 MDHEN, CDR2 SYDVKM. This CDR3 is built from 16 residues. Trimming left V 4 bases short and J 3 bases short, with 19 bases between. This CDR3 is CASSSDSGTYFYEQYF. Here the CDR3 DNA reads TGTGCCAGCAGTTCTGATTCCGGGACATATTTCTACGAGCAGTACTTC.

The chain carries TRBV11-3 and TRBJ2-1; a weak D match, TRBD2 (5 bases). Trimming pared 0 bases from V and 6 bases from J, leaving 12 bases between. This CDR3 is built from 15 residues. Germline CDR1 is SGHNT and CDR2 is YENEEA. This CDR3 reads CASSLEAGPLNEQFF. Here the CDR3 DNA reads TGTGCCAGCAGCTTAGAGGCGGGCCCCCTCAATGAGCAGTTCTTC.

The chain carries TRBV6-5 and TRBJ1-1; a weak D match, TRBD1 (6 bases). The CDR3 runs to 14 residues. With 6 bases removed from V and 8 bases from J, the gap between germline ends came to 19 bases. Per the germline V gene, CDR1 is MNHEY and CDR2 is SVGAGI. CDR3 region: CASRRRVDRLEAFF. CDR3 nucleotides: TGTGCCAGCAGACGCCGAGTTGACAGGCTCGAAGCTTTCTTT.

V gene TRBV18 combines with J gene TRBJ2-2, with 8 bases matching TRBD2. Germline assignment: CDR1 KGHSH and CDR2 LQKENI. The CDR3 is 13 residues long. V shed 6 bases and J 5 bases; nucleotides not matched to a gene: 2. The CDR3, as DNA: TGTGCCAGCTCGTCGGGGGGGACCGGGGAGCTGTTTTTT. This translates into CASSSGGTGELFF.

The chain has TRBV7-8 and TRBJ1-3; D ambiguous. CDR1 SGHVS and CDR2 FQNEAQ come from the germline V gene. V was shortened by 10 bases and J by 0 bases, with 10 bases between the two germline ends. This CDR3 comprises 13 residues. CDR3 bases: TGTGCCACCTCAGTCTTCTCTGGAAACACCATATATTTT. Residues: CATSVFSGNTIYF.

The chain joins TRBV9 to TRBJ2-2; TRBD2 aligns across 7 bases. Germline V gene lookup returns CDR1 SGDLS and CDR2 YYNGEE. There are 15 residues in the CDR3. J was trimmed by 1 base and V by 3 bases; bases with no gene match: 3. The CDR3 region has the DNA TGTGCCAGCAGCGGGGTAGCGGGGAACACCGGGGAGCTGTTTTTT. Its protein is CASSGVAGNTGELFF. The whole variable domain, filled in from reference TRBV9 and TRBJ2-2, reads DSGVTQTPKHLITATGQRVTLRCSPRSGDLSVYWYQQSLDQGLQFLIQYYNGEERAKGNILERFSAQQFPDLHSELNLSSLELGDSALYFCASSGVAGNTGELFFGEGSRLTVL.

CDR3 nucleotides: TGTGCCAGCAGGGTTGGCGGGAGGCCCACCTACGAGCAGTACTTC. Its protein product is CASRVGGRPTYEQYF. The chain carries TRBV5-4 and TRBJ2-7, with 8 bases that match TRBD2. From germline, CDR1 is SGHNT and CDR2 YYREEE (reference sequence). The CDR3 covers 15 residues. V was pared by 5 bases and J by 2 bases, with 9 bases of the junction left unmatched. The entire variable domain, with the rest obtained from reference TRBV5-4 and TRBJ2-7, is as follows: ETGVTQSPTHLIKTRGQQVTLRCSSQSGHNTVSWYQQALGQGPQFIFQYYREEENGRGNFPPRFSGLQFPNYSSELNVNALELDDSALYLCASRVGGRPTYEQYFGPGTRLTVT.

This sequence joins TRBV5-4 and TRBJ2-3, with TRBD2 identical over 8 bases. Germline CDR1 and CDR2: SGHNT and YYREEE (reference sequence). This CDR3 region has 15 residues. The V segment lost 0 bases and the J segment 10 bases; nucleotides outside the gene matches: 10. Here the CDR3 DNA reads TGTGCCAGCAGCTTGGCGGGGGGGCCCCCCGAAGCGCAGTATTTT. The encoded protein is CASSLAGGPPEAQYF. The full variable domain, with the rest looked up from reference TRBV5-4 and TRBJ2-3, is ETGVTQSPTHLIKTRGQQVTLRCSSQSGHNTVSWYQQALGQGPQFIFQYYREEENGRGNFPPRFSGLQFPNYSSELNVNALELDDSALYLCASSLAGGPPEAQYFGPGTRLTVL.

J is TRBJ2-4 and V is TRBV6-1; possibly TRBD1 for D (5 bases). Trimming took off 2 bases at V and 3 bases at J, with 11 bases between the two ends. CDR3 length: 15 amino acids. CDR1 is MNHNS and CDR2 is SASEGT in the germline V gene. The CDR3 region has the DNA TGTGCCAGCAGTGAACCGGACACCCGCAAAAACATTCAGTACTTC. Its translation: CASSEPDTRKNIQYF.

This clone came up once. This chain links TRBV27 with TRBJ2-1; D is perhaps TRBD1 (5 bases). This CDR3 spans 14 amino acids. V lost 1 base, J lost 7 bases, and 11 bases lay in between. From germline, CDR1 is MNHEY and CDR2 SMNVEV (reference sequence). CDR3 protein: CASSLFRATNEQFF. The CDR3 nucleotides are TGTGCCAGCAGTTTATTCAGGGCAACGAATGAGCAGTTCTTC.

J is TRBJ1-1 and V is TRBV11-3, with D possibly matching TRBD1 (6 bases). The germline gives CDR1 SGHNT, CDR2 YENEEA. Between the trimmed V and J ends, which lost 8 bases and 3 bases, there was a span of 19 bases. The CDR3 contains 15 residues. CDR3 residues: CASFPSRGRDTEAFF. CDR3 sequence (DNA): TGTGCCAGCTTCCCGTCCAGGGGCAGGGACACTGAAGCTTTCTTT.

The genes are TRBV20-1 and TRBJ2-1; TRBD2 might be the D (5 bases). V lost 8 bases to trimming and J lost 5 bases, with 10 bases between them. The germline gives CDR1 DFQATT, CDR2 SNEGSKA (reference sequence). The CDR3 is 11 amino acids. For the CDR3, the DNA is TGCAGTAATCACGGGGACAATGAGCAGTTCTTC. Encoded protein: CSNHGDNEQFF.

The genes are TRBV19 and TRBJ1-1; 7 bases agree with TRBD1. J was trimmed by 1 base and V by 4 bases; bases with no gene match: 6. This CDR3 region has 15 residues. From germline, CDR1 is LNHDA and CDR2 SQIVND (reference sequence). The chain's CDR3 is CASSTPDRWNTEAFF. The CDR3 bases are TGTGCCAGTAGTACTCCGGACAGGTGGAACACTGAAGCTTTCTTT.

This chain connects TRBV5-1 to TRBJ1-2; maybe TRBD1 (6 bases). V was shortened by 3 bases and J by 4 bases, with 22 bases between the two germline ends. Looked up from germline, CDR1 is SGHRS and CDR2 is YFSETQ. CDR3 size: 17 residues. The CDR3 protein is CASSSNAGQPEGYGYTF. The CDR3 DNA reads TGCGCCAGCAGCTCTAACGCAGGACAGCCCGAGGGCTATGGCTACACCTTC.

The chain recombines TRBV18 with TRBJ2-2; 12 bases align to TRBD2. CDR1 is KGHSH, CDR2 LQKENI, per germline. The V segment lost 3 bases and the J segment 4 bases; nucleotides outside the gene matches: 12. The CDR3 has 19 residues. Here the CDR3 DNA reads TGTGCCAGCTCACCCATTCGGTCTAGCGGGAGGGCCACCACCGGGGAGCTGTTTTTT. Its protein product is CASSPIRSSGRATTGELFF.

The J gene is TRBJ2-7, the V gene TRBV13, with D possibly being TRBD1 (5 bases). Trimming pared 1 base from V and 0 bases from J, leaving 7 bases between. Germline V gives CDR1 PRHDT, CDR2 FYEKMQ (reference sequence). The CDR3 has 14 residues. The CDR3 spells CASSLAGISYEQYF. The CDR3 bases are TGTGCCAGCAGCTTAGCAGGGATCTCCTACGAGCAGTACTTC.

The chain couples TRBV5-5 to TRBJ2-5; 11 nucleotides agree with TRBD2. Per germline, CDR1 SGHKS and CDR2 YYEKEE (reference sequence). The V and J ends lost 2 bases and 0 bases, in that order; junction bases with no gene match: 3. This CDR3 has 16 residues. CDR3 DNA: TGTGCCAGCAGCTTCATGGGACTAGCGGACCAAGAGACCCAGTACTTC. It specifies CASSFMGLADQETQYF.

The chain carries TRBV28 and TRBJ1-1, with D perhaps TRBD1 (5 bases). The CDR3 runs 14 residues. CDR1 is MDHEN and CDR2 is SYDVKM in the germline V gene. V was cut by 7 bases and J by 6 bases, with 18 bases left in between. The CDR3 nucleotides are TGTGCCAGCACCCCGGCAGGGTGGTCGGCTGAAGCTTTCTTT. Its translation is CASTPAGWSAEAFF.

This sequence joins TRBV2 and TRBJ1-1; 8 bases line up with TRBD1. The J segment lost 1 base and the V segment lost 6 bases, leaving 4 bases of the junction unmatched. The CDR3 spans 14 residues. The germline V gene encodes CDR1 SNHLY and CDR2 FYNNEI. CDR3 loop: CASRYQGANTEAFF. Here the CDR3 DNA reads TGTGCCAGCAGGTATCAGGGGGCGAACACTGAAGCTTTCTTT.